Sequencing of this T cell receptor beta chain was carried out in a study of regulatory T cells in long-lasting Graves disease. Findings of the study overall: More public clonotypes were shared by persistent patients (approximately 3,000) than by new patients (about 970). Relative to newly diagnosed Graves' patients, persistent ones had lower TCR diversity.

In this sample, this clonotype turned up many times. Antigen: not known. Described time point: newly diagnosed GD, antithyroid drugs for less than 3 months. Researchers made the TCR library from RNA that was extracted from PBMCs. Investigators report Graves' disease was diagnosed under American Thyroid Association guidelines. For TCR beta, libraries came from iRepertoire HTBI primers and Arm-PCR of CDR3 regions. In the original workflow: The samples included around 64 TRBV and some 14 TRBJ segments. Each CDR3 protein is one row after TCRdb ran MiXCR on the multiplex PCR reads. What appears here as the V and J calls and clone size reflects TCRdb's work, not the paper's. In the table there are fewer than 550,000 distinct CDR3 sequences, approximately 16% of which are singletons. This CDR3 is 17 amino acids long. V was shortened by 6 bases and J by 0 bases, with 18 bases between the two germline ends. The same sample was also used in a study of T cells in Graves' hyperthyroidism and ophthalmopathy.

Specimen: peripheral blood mononuclear cells (PBMCs), collected at new diagnosis, from a patient treated with antithyroid drugs. The TCR sequence derives from a woman in her late teens or twenties with Graves disease. The chain links TRBV12-3 or TRBV12-4 to TRBJ2-1, with D perhaps given as TRBD1 or TRBD2 (5 bases each). CDR3 protein: CASSRPGRRSSYNEQFF. CDR3 bases: TGTGCCAGCAGCCGTCCGGGACGCCGAAGCTCCTACAATGAGCAGTTCTTC.